The entry below gives a single T cell receptor (beta chain) sequence along with its context. The investigators amplified TCR beta CDR3 regions from RNA transcripts. First-round RT-PCR with HTBI primers amplified the TCR CDR3 region. TCRdb re-derived calls from the multiplex PCR reads in MiXCR, one entry per CDR3 protein. The table has about 710,000 distinct CDR3 sequences, around 17% seen once. The data were taken from a study of T cells in Graves' hyperthyroidism and ophthalmopathy. The CDR3 covers 15 residues. Germline V lookup: CDR1 MDHEN, CDR2 SYDVKM. Trimming cost V 6 bases and J 2 bases; bases outside gene matches: 6.

This chain joins TRBV28 and TRBJ2-5; 10 nucleotides align to TRBD1. The clonotype was recovered from a man aged 18 to 30 with Graves' hyperthyroidism. Sequencing used blood. CDR3 sequence reads: CASSKPDRGQETQYF. CDR3 in DNA: TGTGCCAGCAGCAAACCGGACAGGGGGCAAGAGACCCAGTACTTC.